What follows are 7 T cell receptor beta chains derived from one specimen sequenced in a study of shared clonotypes between healthy human individuals. Assay used: immunoSEQ multiplex PCR; TCRdb lists only in-frame clones, some missing. Of some 1 million clones in the sample, approximately 70% were seen once. The sample was memory CD4+ T cells sorted from blood. Regarding subset: CD45RA-negative fraction. These receptors all come from a man aged 18 to 30 in good health.

This clone was found many times. This rearrangement joins TRBV5-5 to TRBJ1-2; unclear D gene. The CDR3 spans 15 residues. CDR1 and CDR2 from the germline V gene are SGHKS and YYEKEE (reference sequence). V lost 0 bases, J lost 2 bases, and 11 bases lay in between. CDR3 DNA: TGTGCCAGCAGCTTGGGAGGGATCGTAAACTATGGCTACACCTTC. This gives the protein CASSLGGIVNYGYTF.

Concerning this clone itself: This CDR3 is also generated by other DNA sequences in the sample. The chain joins TRBV28 to TRBJ2-3; D not certain. V lost 4 bases to trimming and J lost 0 bases, with 5 bases between them. The germline V gene encodes CDR1 MDHEN and CDR2 SYDVKM. The CDR3 contains 13 residues. The CDR3 sequence: CASSSGSTDTQYF. CDR3 in DNA: TGTGCCAGCAGTTCAGGTAGCACAGATACGCAGTATTTT.

The rearrangement joins TRBV19 to TRBJ2-5; tentative D call: TRBD2 (6 bases). Germline V gene data show CDR1 as LNHDA and CDR2 as SQIVND (reference sequence). Trimming left V 1 base short and J 5 bases short, with 14 bases between. This CDR3 is 15 amino acids long. The CDR3 loop is CASSIARKAGETQYF. The CDR3 nucleotides are TGTGCCAGTAGTATAGCAAGGAAGGCGGGGGAGACCCAGTACTTC. The full variable domain, its missing parts supplied by reference TRBV19 and TRBJ2-5, is DGGITQSPKYLFRKEGQNVTLSCEQNLNHDAMYWYRQDPGQGLRLIYYSQIVNDFQKGDIAEGYSVSREKKESFPLTVTSAQKNPTAFYLCASSIARKAGETQYFGPGTRLLVL.

The V call is TRBV5-8, the J call TRBJ2-3; D ambiguous. The CDR3 is made up of 14 amino acids. Trimming took 0 bases from V and 2 from J, leaving 7 bases between them. Germline loops: CDR1 SGHTS, CDR2 YDEGEE. CDR3 residues: CASSLERPTDTQYF. CDR3 DNA sequence: TGTGCCAGCAGCTTGGAACGCCCCACAGATACGCAGTATTTT.

The rearrangement uses TRBV5-4 and TRBJ2-7; D remains ambiguous. With 0 bases removed from V and 2 bases from J, the gap between germline ends came to 6 bases. This CDR3 has 13 residues. CDR1 is SGHNT, CDR2 YYREEE, per germline (reference sequence). The CDR3 DNA reads TGTGCCAGCAGCTTGGAAGGTACCTACGAGCAGTACTTC. Amino acid sequence: CASSLEGTYEQYF.

The gene calls are TRBV28 and TRBJ2-3, with D unresolved. This CDR3 has 13 amino acids. Germline CDR1 MDHEN, CDR2 SYDVKM. The ends were cut back, 8 bases at V and 2 bases at J, with 11 bases in the middle. CDR3 DNA sequence: TGTGCCAGCTCGGAGCGTATCACAGATACGCAGTATTTT. Residues: CASSERITDTQYF.

This chain uses TRBV12-1 with TRBJ2-7; whether TRBD1, the table's D call, matches the DNA was not checked. TRBV12-1 is a recognized pseudogene. The CDR3 has 16 amino acids. The CDR3 loop reads CASTPIKDKKLYEQYF. Written as DNA, the CDR3 is TGTGCCAGCACCCCGATAAAGGACAAAAAACTCTACGAGCAGTACTTC.